A selection of T cell receptor beta chains follows, all from one sample in a study of shared clonotypes between healthy human individuals. Sequencing used immunoSEQ multiplex PCR; TCRdb keeps in-frame clones, though not all of them. The data contain approximately 720,000 clones, 55% to 75% of them singletons. Material for sequencing was memory CD4+ T cells sorted from blood. The receptor set was obtained from a young woman in good health. Each CDR3 is given without its conserved first and last residue. A D gene is named only where the DNA matches it firmly.

d_gene,j_gene,v_gene,CDR3aa
TRBD2,TRBJ2-7,TRBV19,ASSNLAESSYEQY
TRBD2,TRBJ2-7,TRBV7-4,ASRRTSGSYEQY
NA,TRBJ2-7,TRBV29-1,SVGQGLSYEQY
NA,TRBJ1-2,TRBV27,ASGRTENYGYT
NA,TRBJ2-2,TRBV13,ASSFRSYTGELF
NA,TRBJ2-1,TRBV5-1,ASSLSTSSYNEQF
NA,TRBJ2-3,TRBV4-2,ASSHQWPTDTQY
TRBD1,TRBJ1-4,TRBV6-5,ASSGQGSMEKLF
NA,TRBJ2-7,TRBV19,ASSIYPGTLANEQY
NA,TRBJ1-4,TRBV6-1,ASIGNQGTNEKLF
NA,TRBJ1-2,TRBV28,ASSLALKGYT
NA,TRBJ1-2,TRBV9,ASSVTLSPDRGYGYT
NA,TRBJ1-5,TRBV4-1,ASSQTETVNQPQH
TRBD1,TRBJ2-2,TRBV6-5,ASKGQGGAGELF
TRBD2,TRBJ2-1,TRBV5-1,ASSPGTSGSYNEQF
NA,TRBJ2-6,TRBV6-1,ASSEVASGANVLT
NA,TRBJ1-4,TRBV5-6,ASSSGRDEKLF
NA,TRBJ1-4,TRBV18,ASSPTVRNEKLF
NA,TRBJ1-2,TRBV28,ASSLGDGGYGYT
NA,TRBJ2-5,TRBV19,ASSIFGQPGETQY
NA,TRBJ1-1,TRBV4-1,ATTGGTEAF
NA,TRBJ1-2,TRBV28,ASSLLTPGGYT
TRBD1,TRBJ2-1,TRBV7-7,ASSQGTGAYNEQF
NA,TRBJ1-5,TRBV9,ASSVAQDNQPQH
TRBD1,TRBJ1-3,TRBV28,ASRPWTGNFNTIY
NA,TRBJ2-3,TRBV7-8,ASSGATGITTDTQY
TRBD1,TRBJ1-4,TRBV28,ASSSHRGANEKLF
TRBD1,TRBJ1-5,TRBV6-1,ASSDRDRAFGQPQH
NA,TRBJ2-1,TRBV20-1,SAAPGPKQF
NA,TRBJ1-4,TRBV18,ASSPSGTYGKLF
NA,TRBJ1-5,TRBV28,ASRGASNQPQH
TRBD2,TRBJ2-3,TRBV7-8,ASSLSGTTDTQY
NA,TRBJ1-5,TRBV28,ASSLQQGTMH
NA,TRBJ1-4,TRBV7-9,ASSTGEKLF
NA,TRBJ2-5,TRBV5-1,ASSWVGAFQETQY
NA,TRBJ1-1,TRBV29-1,SVGGQTMKSEAF
NA,TRBJ1-2,TRBV5-1,ASSLAFDGYT
NA,TRBJ1-2,TRBV28,ASKRMEADLRDGYT
NA,TRBJ1-5,TRBV6-5,ASSYSAVRGQPQH
TRBD1,TRBJ2-7,TRBV4-1,ASSQGTGGTGEQY
NA,TRBJ2-2,TRBV5-1,ASSFGTHTGELF
NA,TRBJ1-5,TRBV6-1,ASRDRKLSNQPQH
NA,TRBJ1-5,TRBV5-1,ASSLEGSQPQH
NA,TRBJ2-1,TRBV7-9,ASSFDNEQF
TRBD2,TRBJ2-1,TRBV6-4,ASSVLAGSSYNEQF
TRBD2,TRBJ2-6,TRBV4-2,ASSQSTSGTGANVLT
TRBD2,TRBJ2-2,TRBV18,ASSKGLARTTGELF
TRBD1,TRBJ1-1,TRBV7-2,ASSRDSDTEAF
NA,TRBJ1-4,TRBV10-3,ASHGREQEKLF
NA,TRBJ2-3,TRBV5-1,ASSLVGQRRTDTQY
TRBD2,TRBJ2-1,TRBV5-1,ASSEAGDYNEQF
TRBD2,TRBJ2-1,TRBV9,ASSVGAGGPSYNEQF
TRBD1,TRBJ1-2,TRBV14,ASTTAGQGDYGYT
NA,TRBJ1-4,TRBV28,ASSRDPKGEKLF
TRBD1,TRBJ1-5,TRBV18,ASSRWEAGGSQPQH
NA,TRBJ1-1,TRBV29-1,STAGVNTEAF
TRBD2,TRBJ2-2,TRBV30,ALGVGGGSRGGELF
NA,TRBJ1-1,TRBV29-1,SAIWGPNTEAF
NA,TRBJ2-6,TRBV5-1,ASSPWGDSGANVLT